Listed below are T cell receptor beta chains from one sample, sequenced in a study of regulatory T cells in long-lasting Graves disease. TCRdb passed the multiplex PCR reads through MiXCR, listing each CDR3 protein once. The data hold some 280,000 distinct CDR3 sequences, with 20% to 25% observed a single time. The specimen was peripheral blood mononuclear cells (PBMCs), collected when the disease was refractory, from a patient treated with antithyroid drugs. These TCRs come from a female donor with Graves disease. Both conserved end residues are part of each CDR3. The order of the fields is V gene, clone size, J gene, D gene, CDR3 length, CDR3 protein, CDR3 DNA. The D gene is left open where the match is weak. The size entry is marked missing in some rows and otherwise reads once, few, many or a size class.

>TRBV20-1|many|TRBJ1-2|NA|12
CSAGRDLYGYTF
TGCAGTGCAGGACGGGATCTCTATGGCTACACCTTC
>TRBV27|once|TRBJ2-6|TRBD1|16
CARVTGGSSGANVLTF
TGTGCCAGGGTGACAGGGGGAAGCTCTGGGGCCAACGTCCTGACTTTC
>TRBV28|NA|TRBJ1-4|NA|13
CASSLARREKLLF
TGTGCCAGCAGTTTGGCCCGACGTGAAAAACTGCTTTTT
>TRBV3-1|few|TRBJ2-1|NA|17
CASANFGTAASYDEQFF
TGTGCCAGCGCGAACTTCGGGACTGCGGCATCCTACGATGAGCAGTTCTTC
>TRBV5-4|few|TRBJ1-1|NA|15
CASSLVGDGGIEAFF
TGTGCCAGCAGCTTGGTCGGAGATGGGGGGATTGAAGCTTTCTTT
>TRBV10-3|many|TRBJ2-5|NA|18
CAISPNLDPLQGLETQYF
TGTGCCATCTCACCCAATCTCGATCCCCTACAGGGATTAGAGACCCAGTACTTC
>TRBV3-1|NA|TRBJ1-6|TRBD1|15
CAGSQDKGQGSPLHF
TGTGCCGGCAGCCAAGATAAGGGACAGGGGTCACCCCTCCACTTT
>TRBV7-9|NA|TRBJ2-2|TRBD1|16
CASSRNDRTGTGELFF
TGTGCCAGCAGCCGAAATGATCGGACAGGGACCGGGGAGCTGTTTTTT
>TRBV28|many|TRBJ1-5|TRBD1|15
CASSYWTGSNQPQHF
TGTGCCAGCAGTTATTGGACAGGGAGCAATCAGCCCCAGCATTTT
>TRBV29-1|NA|TRBJ1-1|NA|12
CSVVPGRTEAFF
TGCAGCGTTGTTCCAGGGCGCACTGAAGCTTTCTTT
>TRBV3-1|many|TRBJ2-7|NA|14
CASSQRQVSDEQYF
TGTGCCAGCAGCCAAAGACAGGTATCGGACGAGCAGTACTTC
>TRBV28|NA|TRBJ2-7|NA|13
CASSFSNSYEQYF
TGTGCCAGCAGTTTTAGTAACTCCTACGAGCAGTACTTC
>TRBV7-9|many|TRBJ2-4|TRBD1|16
CASSPGQGVAKNIQYF
TGTGCCAGCAGCCCTGGACAGGGCGTAGCCAAAAACATTCAGTACTTC
>TRBV28|many|TRBJ1-1|NA|14
CASSLPDGYTEAFF
TGTGCCAGCAGTTTACCGGACGGATACACTGAAGCTTTCTTT
>TRBV7-9|many|TRBJ1-2|NA|14
CASSLAHDLYGYTF
TGTGCCAGCAGCTTGGCACACGACCTCTATGGCTACACCTTC
>TRBV18|few|TRBJ2-6|NA|14
CASSPPAWANVLTF
TGTGCCAGCTCACCACCGGCCTGGGCCAACGTCCTGACTTTC
>TRBV10-3|NA|TRBJ1-1|NA|13
CAISDPVPTEAFF
TGTGCCATCAGTGATCCCGTCCCCACTGAAGCTTTCTTT
>TRBV28|many|TRBJ2-2|TRBD2|13
CASMAGVDEELFF
TGTGCCAGCATGGCGGGAGTGGATGAGGAGCTGTTTTTT
>TRBV11-1|few|TRBJ2-5|NA|11
CASGSAETQYF
TGTGCCAGCGGGAGTGCAGAGACCCAGTACTTC
>TRBV20-1|many|TRBJ1-1|NA|14
CSARTSAGNTEAFF
TGCAGTGCTAGGACTTCGGCAGGGAACACTGAAGCTTTCTTT
>TRBV7-2|NA|TRBJ2-7|TRBD2|16
CASSLEGGRGVNEQYF
TGTGCCAGCAGCTTAGAGGGCGGGAGAGGCGTAAACGAGCAGTACTTC
>TRBV28|many|TRBJ2-2|TRBD2|15
CASRRTSGFTGELFF
TGTGCCAGCAGACGGACTAGCGGGTTCACCGGGGAGCTGTTTTTT